This section outlines one TCR beta chain sequence together with its context. Its antigen is not identified. V shed 5 bases and J shed 5 bases, with 12 bases lying between them. CDR1 is SEHNR, CDR2 FQNEAQ, per germline (reference sequence). The CDR3 length is 13 residues. The entry originates in a study of post-analysis software for immune sequencing data. Study details: The disease courses covered relapsing-remitting, secondary progressive and progressive-relapsing multiple sclerosis. Study-wide findings and caveats: The study found TRBV5-6, TRBV5-1 and TRBV20-1 among a few TRBV segments more frequent in patients than controls. There was significantly lower normalized Chao1 diversity in multiple sclerosis patients than in controls. Samples from a shared batch, those prepared together, strongly co-clustered by F measure.

Incorporated into the TCR beta cDNA libraries were unique molecular identifiers, which served to reduce PCR and sequencing biases. Out of roughly 0.85 to 10 million T cells, 470,000 or so cDNA molecules were generated. TCRdb re-called the PCR reads through MiXCR, storing one row per CDR3 protein. The table lists 350,000 to 500,000 distinct CDR3 sequences, over 30% of them singletons. The TCR comes from a girl aged 2 to 9 with multiple sclerosis. J is TRBJ2-5 and V is TRBV7-9; D gene unclear. Sequenced input: blood. CDR3 amino acids: CASSQLPRETQYF. CDR3 bases: TGTGCCAGCAGCCAACTCCCCAGGGAGACCCAGTACTTC.